These 9 T cell receptor beta chains originate from one sample sequenced in a study of blood T cell repertoires in COVID-19. The assay was immunoSEQ multiplex PCR, and TCRdb's table has in-frame clones only and misses some. Among 200,000 to 250,000 clones listed, 84% were seen once. Sequencing was done on a sample of peripheral blood. The receptors were sampled from a woman aged 80 or older with active or convalescent COVID-19.

This clone was picked up one time. This chain links TRBV5-4 with TRBJ2-3; 10 nucleotides line up with TRBD2. The J segment lost 2 bases and the V segment lost 5 bases, leaving 5 bases of the junction unmatched. Germline V CDR1 and CDR2: SGHNT, YYREEE (reference sequence). CDR3 size: 15 residues. CDR3: CASSLSGGNTDTQYF. Written as DNA, the CDR3 is TGTGCCAGCAGTCTTAGCGGGGGGAACACAGATACGCAGTATTTT. Supplemented by reference TRBV5-4 and TRBJ2-3, the full variable domain reads ETGVTQSPTHLIKTRGQQVTLRCSSQSGHNTVSWYQQALGQGPQFIFQYYREEENGRGNFPPRFSGLQFPNYSSELNVNALELDDSALYLCASSLSGGNTDTQYFGPGTRLTVL.

The chain couples TRBV5-4 to TRBJ2-7, with 9 bases fitting TRBD2. The CDR3 sequence is 16 residues long. CDR1 is SGHNT and CDR2 is YYREEE in the germline V gene (reference sequence). V shed 0 bases and J 0 bases; nucleotides not matched to a gene: 4. In DNA, the CDR3 is TGTGCCAGCAGCTTGGGGCGGGGGGGGAGCTCCTACGAGCAGTACTTC. It translates to CASSLGRGGSSYEQYF.

This chain joins TRBV7-9 and TRBJ2-7, with 12 bases lining up with TRBD2. Germline V gene sequence: CDR1 SEHNR, CDR2 FQNEAQ (reference sequence). The CDR3 length is 16 residues. Trimming took 5 bases from V and 4 from J; bases not matched to a gene: 9. The CDR3 DNA sequence: TGTGCCAGCAGCCCAAGAGGACTAGCGGGATTATACGAGCAGTACTTC. Translation gives CASSPRGLAGLYEQYF.

This clone was seen only once. This sequence joins TRBV5-4 and TRBJ1-6; 7 nucleotides align to TRBD1. Unmatched junction bases numbered 8, after V lost 3 bases and J lost 8 bases. The CDR3 is 15 residues long. CDR1 is SGHNT, CDR2 YYREEE, per germline (reference sequence). The DNA of the CDR3 is TGTGCCAGCAGCTCGACAGGGATTATCCATTCACCCCTCCACTTT. Residues: CASSSTGIIHSPLHF.

The rearrangement uses TRBV6-5 and TRBJ1-1; TRBD1 might be the D (5 bases). The germline V gene encodes CDR1 MNHEY and CDR2 SVGAGI. The CDR3 is made up of 14 amino acids. The V and J ends lost 6 bases and 4 bases respectively, with 15 bases between them. CDR3 in amino acids: CASSSTAMGTEAFF. The CDR3 DNA reads TGTGCCAGCAGCTCGACAGCCATGGGCACTGAAGCTTTCTTT.

This clone has only a few counts. The chain is built from TRBV9 and TRBJ2-7, with TRBD1 matching 7 bases. CDR1 SGDLS and CDR2 YYNGEE come from the germline V gene. V lost 3 bases to trimming and J lost 5 bases; unmatched junction nucleotides: 14. CDR3 length: 16 residues. The CDR3 spells CASSALQGTLVNEQYF. CDR3 nucleotide sequence: TGTGCCAGCAGCGCCCTACAGGGGACCCTCGTGAACGAGCAGTACTTC.

The J gene is TRBJ1-3, the V gene TRBV7-9, with D unresolved. Looked up from germline, CDR1 is SEHNR and CDR2 is FQNEAQ (reference sequence). V lost 0 bases to trimming and J lost 7 bases, with 7 bases between them. This CDR3 is 13 amino acids long. This CDR3 is CASSLAGGNTIYF. In nucleotides, the CDR3 is TGTGCCAGCAGCTTAGCGGGAGGGAACACCATATATTTT.

This clone came up once. The chain has TRBV10-3 and TRBJ1-5; D might be TRBD1 (5 bases). This CDR3 comprises 15 residues. V was clipped by 0 bases and J by 3 bases, with 9 bases between them. From germline, CDR1 is ENHRY and CDR2 SYGVKD. CDR3 residues: CAISESAGVNQPQHF. CDR3 DNA sequence: TGTGCCATCAGTGAGTCGGCGGGGGTCAATCAGCCCCAGCATTTT.

The CDR3 DNA is TGTGCCAGCAGTGAAGCGCTTCTAGCGGGCAAGACGCATACGCAGTATTTT. Amino acids: CASSEALLAGKTHTQYF. The chain links TRBV2 to TRBJ2-3, with 8 positions matching TRBD2. Germline values: CDR1 SNHLY, CDR2 FYNNEI. Trimming at V came to 0 bases and at J to 7 bases, leaving 12 bases not matched to a gene. This CDR3 is built from 17 residues.